The 14 T cell receptor beta chains listed next were all sequenced from one sample in a study of T cell repertoires in cytomegalovirus infection. One entry per CDR3 protein, called by TCRdb with MiXCR from the reads. This sample has about 140,000 distinct CDR3 sequences, with about 6.5% found just once. The sample was PBMCs. These receptors were collected from a human donor in good health (CMV status not recorded). Some clones in this sample may be carry-over from other donors' samples.

This clonotype was counted at least ten times. This rearrangement joins TRBV6-6 to TRBJ2-1; 8 nucleotides match TRBD1. CDR3 length: 15 amino acids. The V and J ends lost 2 bases and 6 bases, in that order; junction bases with no gene match: 6. Germline CDR1 MNHNY, CDR2 SVGAGI (reference sequence). The CDR3 sequence: CASSYPTGAGNEQFF. As DNA, the CDR3 is TGTGCCAGCAGTTACCCGACAGGGGCGGGCAATGAGCAGTTCTTC.

About this clonotype: The CDR3 does not end in the conserved phenylalanine or tryptophan, so this is likely a read error. This chain uses TRBV20-1 with TRBJ2-3, with 7 bases aligning to TRBD1. Trimming took 5 bases from V and 2 from J; bases not matched to a gene: 7. The CDR3 is made up of 14 amino acids. In germline, CDR1 is DFQATT, CDR2 SNEGSKA (reference sequence). The CDR3 nucleotides are TGCAGTGCTCTACGGACAGGCTTCACAGATACGCAGTATTCT. As protein: CSALRTGFTDTQYS.

The sample holds many counts of this clonotype. The chain combines TRBV7-9 with TRBJ2-7; D may match TRBD1 or TRBD2 (5 bases each). Germline CDR1 and CDR2: SEHNR and FQNEAQ (reference sequence). Trimming took off 5 bases at V and 5 bases at J, with 19 bases between the two ends. This CDR3 spans 15 amino acids. CDR3 sequence (DNA): TGTGCCAGCAGCCCTAGCTACGGGGCCCTTAACGAGCAGTACTTC. Amino acids: CASSPSYGALNEQYF.

The table lists this clonotype with many counts. The rearrangement joins TRBV12-3 or TRBV12-4 to TRBJ1-2; D call uncertain. The CDR3 length is 13 residues. V dropped 6 bases and J dropped 1 base, with 9 bases sitting between them. CDR3 DNA: TGTGCCAGCAGGGCTGGTAATAACTATGGCTACACCTTC. It yields the protein CASRAGNNYGYTF.

This clonotype appeared many times. This rearrangement joins TRBV28 to TRBJ2-7; either TRBD1 or TRBD2 may supply D (5 bases each). CDR3 length equals 14 residues. Trimming removed 5 bases from V and 1 base from J, with 12 bases in between. Germline loops: CDR1 MDHEN, CDR2 SYDVKM. In DNA form, the CDR3 reads TGTGCCAGCAGTAAAAGGGACGGATCCTACGAGCAGTACTTC. This translates into CASSKRDGSYEQYF. Together with reference TRBV28 and TRBJ2-7, the CDR3 gives the full variable domain: DVKVTQSSRYLVKRTGEKVFLECVQDMDHENMFWYRQDPGLGLRLIYFSYDVKMKEKGDIPEGYSVSREKKERFSLILESASTNQTSMYLCASSKRDGSYEQYFGPGTRLTVT.

This clonotype was recorded at least ten times. The chain recombines TRBV20-1 with TRBJ2-1; 8 nucleotides match TRBD2. The CDR3 sequence is 19 residues long. CDR1 DFQATT and CDR2 SNEGSKA come from the germline V gene (reference sequence). V was clipped by 2 bases and J by 0 bases; unmatched bases: 15. The CDR3 loop reads CSARIPFRAGGFSYNEQFF. The DNA for the CDR3 is TGCAGTGCTAGAATCCCATTTAGGGCGGGGGGCTTCTCCTACAATGAGCAGTTCTTC.

This clonotype has ten or more counts. This chain joins TRBV7-2 and TRBJ2-2; possible D gene TRBD1, 5 bases. This CDR3 has 14 amino acids. V lost 1 base, J lost 4 bases, and 7 bases lay in between. In germline, CDR1 is SGHTA, CDR2 FQGNSA. DNA of the CDR3: TGTGCCAGCAGCTTAGGCAGGGTCACCGGGGAGCTGTTTTTT. Protein: CASSLGRVTGELFF.

To note about this clonotype: A read error may produce the germline difference seen at one junction end. The rearrangement uses TRBV20-1 and TRBJ2-7; the D call may be TRBD1 or TRBD2 (5 bases each). The CDR3 has 13 residues. CDR1 is DFQATT, CDR2 SNEGSKA, per germline (reference sequence). CDR3 coding DNA: TGCCGTGCTACCGGGACGGCATACTACGAGCAGTACTTC. This codes for CRATGTAYYEQYF.

This clonotype was observed many times. The chain employs TRBV30 and TRBJ2-1; TRBD2 matches 9 bases. This CDR3 contains 10 residues. V shed 8 bases, J shed 10 bases, and the junction held 3 bases outside the gene matches. The germline V gene has CDR1 GTSNPN and CDR2 SVGIG (reference sequence). Written as DNA, the CDR3 is TGTGCCGGAGGACTAGCGGAGCAGTTCTTC. As protein: CAGGLAEQFF. The full variable domain, with the rest looked up from reference TRBV30 and TRBJ2-1, is SQTIHQWPATLVQPVGSPLSLECTVEGTSNPNLYWYRQAAGRGLQLLFYSVGIGQISSEVPQNLSASRPQDRQFILSSKKLLLSDSGFYLCAGGLAEQFFGPGTRLTVL.

This clonotype was picked up many times. Mismatch with germline at one junction end may stem from a read error. The chain carries TRBV7-2 and TRBJ1-4, with 7 bases matching TRBD1. Germline loops: CDR1 SGHTA, CDR2 FQGNSA. The CDR3 consists of 15 residues. CDR3 DNA sequence: TGTGCCAGCAGCTCCTGGACAGGAAGTAATGAAAAGCTGTTTTTT. Its translation: CASSSWTGSNEKLFF.

The chain uses TRBV6-6 and TRBJ1-1; 8 nucleotides line up with TRBD1. The CDR3 has 15 amino acids. Trimming took 2 bases from V and 3 from J; bases not matched to a gene: 5. Germline assignment: CDR1 MNHNY and CDR2 SVGAGI (reference sequence). For the CDR3, the DNA is TGTGCCAGCAGTTACCCCGGACAGGGTTACACTGAAGCTTTCTTT. Its translation is CASSYPGQGYTEAFF.

This clonotype occurred many times. The genes are TRBV24-1 and TRBJ2-5; no reliable D call. Germline loops: CDR1 KGHDR, CDR2 SFDVKD. V was trimmed by 4 bases and J by 0 bases, leaving 11 bases between them. The CDR3 runs to 15 residues. In DNA, the CDR3 is TGTGCCACCAGTGACCCAACATCGTACCAAGAGACCCAGTACTTC. Protein product: CATSDPTSYQETQYF.

There are many counts of this clonotype. The V call is TRBV5-5, the J call TRBJ2-7, with D possibly being TRBD1 or TRBD2 (5 bases each). The CDR3 covers 15 residues. The germline gives CDR1 SGHKS, CDR2 YYEKEE (reference sequence). V was pared by 0 bases and J by 2 bases, with 12 bases between. The CDR3 DNA reads as TGTGCCAGCAGCTTGGAACCCGGGGCCCCCTACGAGCAGTACTTC. Translation: CASSLEPGAPYEQYF.

This clonotype has a count of ten or more. The chain uses TRBV2 and TRBJ1-2, with a possible D match to TRBD1 (6 bases). The V and J ends lost 6 bases and 5 bases respectively, with 10 bases between them. The CDR3 consists of 12 residues. Germline V gives CDR1 SNHLY, CDR2 FYNNEI. The chain's CDR3 is CASRWTEYGYTF. The CDR3, as DNA: TGTGCCAGCAGGTGGACAGAGTATGGCTACACCTTC. Full variable domain (rest looked up from reference TRBV2 and TRBJ1-2): EPEVTQTPSHQVTQMGQEVILRCVPISNHLYFYWYRQILGQKVEFLVSFYNNEISEKSEIFDDQFSVERPDGSNFTLKIRSTKLEDSAMYFCASRWTEYGYTFGSGTRLTVV.